Below, 27 T cell receptor beta chains from the same sample are listed, as sequenced in a study of T cell responses to AZD1222 COVID-19 vaccine. Sequencing used immunoSEQ multiplex PCR; TCRdb keeps in-frame clones, though not all of them. The data hold tens of thousands of clones, with roughly 90% observed a single time. Sequenced here: peripheral blood, sampled on day 0 of AZD1222 vaccination. The origin of the receptors is an adult in good health.

The chain is built from TRBV28 and TRBJ1-5; D may be TRBD1 (5 bases). The V gene's germline CDR1 is MDHEN and CDR2 SYDVKM. Trimming took off 3 bases at V and 7 bases at J, with 13 bases between the two ends. The CDR3 runs 14 residues. CDR3 in amino acids: CASSLNAGSQPQHF. The CDR3 region has the DNA TGTGCCAGCAGTTTGAATGCAGGGTCCCAGCCCCAGCATTTT.

This clone appeared a few times. The chain is built from TRBV4-1 and TRBJ1-2; 7 bases line up with TRBD1. Per the germline V gene, CDR1 is MGHRA and CDR2 is YSYEKL. Trimming took 0 bases from V and 0 from J; bases not matched to a gene: 7. This CDR3 is built from 17 residues. CDR3: CASSQDPAGGSNYGYTF. For the CDR3, the DNA is TGCGCCAGCAGCCAAGATCCCGCAGGGGGGTCTAACTATGGCTACACCTTC.

This sequence joins TRBV5-4 and TRBJ2-3, with 13 bases that match TRBD2. Germline V lookup: CDR1 SGHNT, CDR2 YYREEE (reference sequence). The trim removed 5 bases at V and 0 bases at J, leaving 6 bases unmatched. CDR3 length: 17 residues. The CDR3 DNA is TGTGCCAGCAGTCCCGGGACTAGCGGGACCAGCACAGATACGCAGTATTTT. It is translated as CASSPGTSGTSTDTQYF.

The chain links TRBV3-1 (or the pseudogene TRBV3-2) to TRBJ2-3, with D perhaps TRBD2 (5 bases). CDR1 is LGHDT and CDR2 is YNNKEL in the germline V gene (reference sequence). The V gene lost 3 bases and the J gene lost 1 base, with 5 bases spanning the gap. The CDR3 spans 13 residues. CDR3 sequence reads: CASSQRGTDTQYF. DNA of the CDR3: TGTGCCAGCAGCCAGAGGGGCACAGATACGCAGTATTTT.

The table lists this clone with a few counts. This chain links TRBV7-3 with TRBJ1-2, with a possible D match to TRBD1 (5 bases). V was clipped by 5 bases and J by 2 bases, with 15 bases between them. CDR3 size: 15 residues. Germline V CDR1 and CDR2: SGHTA, FQGTGA. The CDR3 DNA sequence: TGTGCCAGCAGCCAGGGCGGTGGGGCCAACTATGGCTACACCTTC. Amino acid sequence: CASSQGGGANYGYTF. The full variable domain, completed using reference TRBV7-3 and TRBJ1-2, is GAGVSQTPSNKVTEKGKYVELRCDPISGHTALYWYRQSLGQGPEFLIYFQGTGAADDSGLPNDRFFAVRPEGSVSTLKIQRTERGDSAVYLCASSQGGGANYGYTFGSGTRLTVV.

The chain has TRBV3-1 (or the pseudogene TRBV3-2) and TRBJ1-1, with D unresolved. Per the germline V gene, CDR1 is LGHDT and CDR2 is YNNKEL (reference sequence). The CDR3 loop spans 13 amino acids. Trimming took 1 base from V and 1 from J, leaving 4 bases between them. CDR3 sequence (DNA): TGTGCCAGCAGCCAAGCCAGGAACACTGAAGCTTTCTTT. It translates to CASSQARNTEAFF.

The V gene is TRBV11-2, the J gene TRBJ1-1, with a possible D match to TRBD1 (5 bases). CDR3 length equals 14 residues. The germline gives CDR1 SGHAT, CDR2 FQNNGV. Trimming took off 3 bases at V and 5 bases at J, with 13 bases between the two ends. The CDR3 DNA follows: TGTGCCAGCAGCTTGGGGATGGGGGTGACTGAAGCTTTCTTT. It encodes CASSLGMGVTEAFF.

The rearrangement links TRBV10-1 to TRBJ2-7; D is uncertain. The V and J ends lost 3 bases and 2 bases respectively, with 8 bases between them. The V gene's germline CDR1 is WNHNN and CDR2 SYGVQD (reference sequence). The CDR3 has 13 residues. The CDR3 bases are TGCGCCAGCAGTGAAACCCGAACCTACGAGCAGTACTTC. Its protein product is CASSETRTYEQYF.

This clone was counted between two and nine times. This chain links TRBV28 with TRBJ2-5; tentative D call: TRBD1 (5 bases). V lost 5 bases and J 0 bases, leaving 16 bases between the germline ends. The CDR3 consists of 16 residues. CDR1 and CDR2 (germline): MDHEN, SYDVKM. The CDR3 loop is CASSPRTTIYQETQYF. The CDR3 region has the DNA TGTGCCAGCAGTCCACGGACAACCATATACCAAGAGACCCAGTACTTC.

This chain uses TRBV7-9 with TRBJ2-7; 7 bases line up with TRBD1. Germline CDR1 and CDR2: SEHNR and FQNEAQ (reference sequence). This CDR3 contains 14 residues. With V trimmed by 2 bases and J by 3 bases, 4 bases remained unmatched. The CDR3 is CASSLWDRDYEQYF. The CDR3 nucleotides are TGTGCCAGCAGCTTATGGGACAGAGACTACGAGCAGTACTTC.

The chain is built from TRBV5-1 and TRBJ2-7; TRBD1 aligns across 8 bases. There are 15 residues in the CDR3. V lost 3 bases to trimming and J lost 2 bases; unmatched junction nucleotides: 7. Germline CDR1 reads SGHRS; CDR2 reads YFSETQ. CDR3 coding DNA: TGCGCCAGCAGCTCTCTGCTACAGGGGGCCTACGAGCAGTACTTC. This sequence encodes CASSSLLQGAYEQYF. The complete variable domain, with remaining parts taken from reference TRBV5-1 and TRBJ2-7, reads KAGVTQTPRYLIKTRGQQVTLSCSPISGHRSVSWYQQTPGQGLQFLFEYFSETQRNKGNFPGRFSGRQFSNSRSEMNVSTLELGDSALYLCASSSLLQGAYEQYFGPGTRLTVT.

The CDR3 is CASSYSGQDGSPLHF. The DNA of the CDR3 is TGTGCCAGCAGTTACTCAGGACAGGATGGTTCACCCCTCCACTTT. This sequence joins TRBV6-5 and TRBJ1-6, with 7 nucleotides matching TRBD1. From germline, CDR1 is MNHEY and CDR2 SVGAGI. The CDR3 consists of 15 residues. The ends lost 0 bases at V and 9 bases at J; junction bases unmatched: 5.

The chain recombines TRBV6-5 with TRBJ2-3; D is uncertain. Looked up from germline, CDR1 is MNHEY and CDR2 is SVGAGI. There are 13 residues in the CDR3. With 2 bases removed from V and 4 bases from J, the gap between germline ends came to 7 bases. The CDR3 DNA reads as TGTGCCAGCAGTTACAGGAGTTCAGATACGCAGTATTTT. It encodes CASSYRSSDTQYF.

In this sample, this clone turned up a few times. The V gene is TRBV7-9, the J gene TRBJ1-3; D not resolved. The length of the CDR3 is 13 residues. The V gene lost 10 bases and the J gene lost 1 base, with 11 bases spanning the gap. Germline-derived CDR1 and CDR2 are SEHNR and FQNEAQ (reference sequence). The CDR3 DNA reads as TGTGCCACCCGAGGGCTTTCTGGAAACACCATATATTTT. Translating it yields CATRGLSGNTIYF.

This clone was detected a few times. This sequence joins TRBV28 and TRBJ2-3; D may match TRBD1 or TRBD2 (5 bases each). Germline V lookup: CDR1 MDHEN, CDR2 SYDVKM. Trimming left V 10 bases short and J 0 bases short, with 11 bases between. This CDR3 region has 13 residues. The CDR3 sequence: CATVGASTDTQYF. The CDR3 DNA reads TGTGCCACGGTCGGGGCGAGCACAGATACGCAGTATTTT.

This chain links TRBV5-1 with TRBJ2-5; 11 bases match TRBD2. The CDR3 is 17 amino acids. V lost 3 bases, J lost 1 base, and 8 bases stayed unmatched. The V gene's germline CDR1 is SGHRS and CDR2 YFSETQ. The CDR3 loop reads CASSSGVAGGTQETQYF. CDR3 in DNA: TGCGCCAGCAGCTCTGGGGTAGCGGGGGGGACCCAAGAGACCCAGTACTTC.

J is TRBJ2-7 and V is TRBV7-4; D uncertain. Germline V gene sequence: CDR1 SGHVT, CDR2 SQSDAQ. The V gene lost 0 bases and the J gene lost 3 bases, with 15 bases spanning the gap. This CDR3 contains 16 residues. DNA of the CDR3: TGTGCCAGCAGCTTAGCGAAATTTCTCGGATTCTACGAGCAGTACTTC. This gives the protein CASSLAKFLGFYEQYF.

The chain recombines TRBV27 with TRBJ1-2; TRBD1 is a possible D gene (5 bases). From germline, CDR1 is MNHEY and CDR2 SMNVEV (reference sequence). The CDR3 totals 12 residues. With 3 bases removed from V and 4 bases from J, the gap between germline ends came to 6 bases. The DNA for the CDR3 is TGTGCCAGCAGTTTTGGGGGCTATGGCTACACCTTC. Amino acid sequence: CASSFGGYGYTF.

In this sample, this clone turned up once. The chain links TRBV7-2 to TRBJ1-4; D gene unclear. The V gene's germline CDR1 is SGHTA and CDR2 FQGNSA. CDR3 size: 13 residues. The V end was cut by 1 base, the J end by 10 bases, with 10 bases between. Here the CDR3 DNA reads TGTGCCAGCAGCTTAGACCAGGAGCGAAAACTGTTTTTT. Protein product: CASSLDQERKLFF.

This clone was observed once. The chain carries TRBV7-8 and TRBJ2-1; TRBD2 matches 8 bases. From germline, CDR1 is SGHVS and CDR2 FQNEAQ. This CDR3 spans 16 amino acids. V lost 3 bases and J lost 5; bases outside the gene matches: 9. The CDR3 coding sequence is TGTGCCAGCAGCTTCAAAGCGGGGGAAGGGAACAATGAGCAGTTCTTC. This translates into CASSFKAGEGNNEQFF.

This chain joins TRBV6-6 and TRBJ1-2; possible D gene TRBD1, 5 bases. This CDR3 comprises 15 residues. Trimming took 6 bases from V and 1 from J, leaving 15 bases between them. CDR1 MNHNY and CDR2 SVGAGI come from the germline V gene (reference sequence). As DNA, the CDR3 is TGTGCCAGCAGGAATGGGGCTGGGGGTAACTATGGCTACACCTTC. Its translation is CASRNGAGGNYGYTF.

The chain joins TRBV11-2 to TRBJ2-5, with TRBD2 matching over 9 bases. V shed 3 bases and J 3 bases; nucleotides not matched to a gene: 5. The CDR3 runs to 15 residues. The germline gives CDR1 SGHAT, CDR2 FQNNGV. The CDR3 sequence: CASSLIAGAKETQYF. The DNA of the CDR3 is TGTGCCAGCAGCTTGATAGCGGGGGCTAAAGAGACCCAGTACTTC.

The chain joins TRBV15 to TRBJ2-3; D is ambiguous. The CDR3 extends over 14 amino acids. The germline V gene encodes CDR1 LNHNV and CDR2 YYDKDF (reference sequence). Trimming removed 0 bases from V and 2 bases from J, with 6 bases in between. The chain's CDR3 is CATSRDRDTDTQYF. CDR3 bases: TGTGCCACCAGCAGAGATCGAGACACAGATACGCAGTATTTT.

This clone was detected once. V gene TRBV5-1 combines with J gene TRBJ1-1; possibly TRBD1 for D (6 bases). V lost 2 bases and J 2 bases, leaving 16 bases between the germline ends. Per the germline V gene, CDR1 is SGHRS and CDR2 is YFSETQ. The CDR3 sequence is 16 residues long. The CDR3: CASSFTRGGANTEAFF. For the CDR3, the DNA is TGCGCCAGCAGCTTTACTCGTGGGGGCGCAAACACTGAAGCTTTCTTT. Supplemented by reference TRBV5-1 and TRBJ1-1, the full variable domain reads KAGVTQTPRYLIKTRGQQVTLSCSPISGHRSVSWYQQTPGQGLQFLFEYFSETQRNKGNFPGRFSGRQFSNSRSEMNVSTLELGDSALYLCASSFTRGGANTEAFFGQGTRLTVV.

The CDR3 here is CASSPLYEQYF. In DNA form, the CDR3 reads TGTGCCAGCAGTCCGTTATACGAGCAGTACTTC. This chain links TRBV28 with TRBJ2-7; D not certain. The CDR3 covers 11 residues. Germline V CDR1 and CDR2: MDHEN, SYDVKM. V lost 5 bases, J lost 4 bases, and 6 bases lay in between.

The CDR3 DNA is TGTGCCAGCGGCGAAGTCGTTGATACGCAGTATTTT. Protein: CASGEVVDTQYF. The chain is built from TRBV18 and TRBJ2-3; D gene uncertain. Trimming pared 8 bases from V and 6 bases from J, leaving 12 bases between. The CDR3 is 12 residues long. CDR1 is KGHSH, CDR2 LQKENI, per germline.

The table lists this clone with a count of one. V and J are TRBV24-1 and TRBJ2-3; TRBD1 matches at 9 bases. Germline CDR1 is KGHDR and CDR2 is SFDVKD. CDR3 length: 16 amino acids. Trimming at V came to 5 bases and at J to 6 bases, leaving 11 bases not matched to a gene. CDR3 sequence: CATSGSDRGASDTQYF. DNA for the CDR3: TGTGCCACCAGTGGCTCCGACAGGGGGGCCTCGGATACGCAGTATTTT.